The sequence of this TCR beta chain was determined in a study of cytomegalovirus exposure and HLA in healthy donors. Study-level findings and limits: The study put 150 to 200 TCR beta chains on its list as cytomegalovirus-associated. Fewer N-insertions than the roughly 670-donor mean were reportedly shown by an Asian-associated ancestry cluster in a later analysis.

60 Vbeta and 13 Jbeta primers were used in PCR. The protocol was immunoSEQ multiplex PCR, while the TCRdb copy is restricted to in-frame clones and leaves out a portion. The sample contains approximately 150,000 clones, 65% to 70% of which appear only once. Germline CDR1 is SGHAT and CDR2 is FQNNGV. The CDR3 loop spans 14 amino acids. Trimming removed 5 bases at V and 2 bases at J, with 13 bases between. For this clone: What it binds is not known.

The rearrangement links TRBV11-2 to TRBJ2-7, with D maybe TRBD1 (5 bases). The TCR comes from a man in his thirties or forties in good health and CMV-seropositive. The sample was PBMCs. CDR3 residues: CASSHSRGAYEQYF. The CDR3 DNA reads TGTGCCAGCAGCCACTCAAGGGGCGCCTACGAGCAGTACTTC.